These 26 T cell receptor beta chains came from one sample sequenced in a study of blood T cell repertoires in COVID-19 (TCRdb year 2020). The library was made by the immunoSEQ multiplex PCR assay. TCRdb provides this immuneACCESS table in a form limited to in-frame rearrangements. Some clones are lacking; in checked studies, under half of them reflect an unresolved V gene, and why the rest are absent is not known. In this sample the table shows about 260,000 clones, more than 75% of which occur a single time. The ten largest clones represent roughly 5% of the sample. Input material: peripheral blood. These receptors originate from a woman aged 55-69 years with COVID-19, enrolled during active disease.

The chain carries TRBV14 and TRBJ2-2; D gene ambiguous. Germline CDR1 and CDR2: SGHDN and FVKESK. Trimming removed 4 bases at V and 6 bases at J, with 9 bases between. The CDR3 has 13 residues. DNA for the CDR3: TGTGCCAGCAGCCCGAGAGTGTCCGGGGAGCTGTTTTTT. Translating gives CASSPRVSGELFF.

The chain combines TRBV28 with TRBJ2-3, with D possibly matching TRBD1 (6 bases). This CDR3 has 18 amino acids. Trimming left V 3 bases short and J 0 bases short, with 19 bases between. Germline loops: CDR1 MDHEN, CDR2 SYDVKM. This CDR3 reads CASSLGPGDISSTDTQYF. CDR3 in DNA: TGTGCCAGCAGTTTGGGGCCAGGGGATATCTCTAGCACAGATACGCAGTATTTT.

The chain employs TRBV30 and TRBJ1-5, with D possibly TRBD1 on 5 matching bases. Trimming stripped 3 bases from V and 4 bases from J, with 16 bases between. CDR3 size: 15 residues. Germline-derived CDR1 and CDR2 are GTSNPN and SVGIG (reference sequence). DNA of the CDR3: TGTGCCTGGAGCCAGGGACTTAGACCAAATCAGCCCCAGCATTTT. This gives the protein CAWSQGLRPNQPQHF.

The CDR3 sequence: CASSPQGVDTQYF. The DNA of the CDR3 is TGTGCCAGTAGTCCCCAGGGTGTAGATACGCAGTATTTT. This chain uses TRBV19 with TRBJ2-3, with D possibly being TRBD1 (5 bases). There are 13 residues in the CDR3. V dropped 5 bases and J dropped 5 bases, with 11 bases sitting between them. Looked up from germline, CDR1 is LNHDA and CDR2 is SQIVND (reference sequence). The full variable domain, completed using reference TRBV19 and TRBJ2-3, is DGGITQSPKYLFRKEGQNVTLSCEQNLNHDAMYWYRQDPGQGLRLIYYSQIVNDFQKGDIAEGYSVSREKKESFPLTVTSAQKNPTAFYLCASSPQGVDTQYFGPGTRLTVL.

This chain joins TRBV3-1 (or the pseudogene TRBV3-2) and TRBJ2-1; 11 bases map to TRBD2. This CDR3 has 16 residues. Germline V lookup: CDR1 LGHDT, CDR2 YNNKEL (reference sequence). Trimming cost V 4 bases and J 12 bases; bases outside gene matches: 14. For the CDR3, the DNA is TGTGCCAGCAGCCCTACCCGGACTAGCGGGCGAGTTGGGCAGTTCTTC. This translates into CASSPTRTSGRVGQFF.

The chain carries TRBV11-2 and TRBJ2-2; TRBD1 is a possible D gene (6 bases). This CDR3 has 16 amino acids. V lost 3 bases to trimming and J lost 4 bases, with 15 bases between them. From germline, CDR1 is SGHAT and CDR2 FQNNGV. CDR3 sequence: CASSLRQAPSTGELFF. The DNA for the CDR3 is TGTGCCAGCAGCTTGCGACAGGCCCCGAGCACCGGGGAGCTGTTTTTT.

The chain joins TRBV6-5 to TRBJ1-1, with D perhaps matching TRBD1 (6 bases). Deletions cut 10 bases from V and 3 bases from J, with 15 bases between. CDR3 length equals 13 residues. Germline values: CDR1 MNHEY, CDR2 SVGAGI. The DNA of the CDR3 is TGTGCCACCCGTATAACAGGGTACACTGAAGCTTTCTTT. It specifies CATRITGYTEAFF.

This sequence joins TRBV5-1 and TRBJ1-4, with TRBD1 identical over 10 bases. Germline values: CDR1 SGHRS, CDR2 YFSETQ. The CDR3 contains 16 residues. V was pared by 4 bases and J by 8 bases, with 11 bases of the junction left unmatched. The CDR3 loop is CASSPLPGQGREKLFF. Here the CDR3 DNA reads TGCGCCAGCAGCCCACTCCCGGGACAGGGGCGCGAAAAACTGTTTTTT.

The genes are TRBV21-1 and TRBJ1-2; TRBD1, as called in the table, went unchecked against the DNA. TRBV21-1 has pseudogene status. There are 17 residues in the CDR3. The CDR3 reads CASSPKGDRVTNYGYTF. CDR3 nucleotides: TGTGCCAGCAGCCCTAAAGGGGACAGGGTTACTAACTATGGCTACACCTTC.

DNA of the CDR3: TGTGCCAGCAGCTTTATGGAGGGGACCACCAATGAGCAGTTCTTC. Translation: CASSFMEGTTNEQFF. The gene calls are TRBV5-5 and TRBJ2-1; D is possibly TRBD2 (6 bases). Germline assignment: CDR1 SGHKS and CDR2 YYEKEE (reference sequence). This CDR3 has 15 amino acids. Trimming cost V 2 bases and J 6 bases, with 15 bases left between them.

This chain links TRBV27 with TRBJ1-2; TRBD1 aligns across 7 bases. The germline V gene has CDR1 MNHEY and CDR2 SMNVEV (reference sequence). V trimming: 8 bases; J trimming: 0 bases; junction bases outside the gene matches: 9. This CDR3 is 15 amino acids long. The CDR3 DNA sequence: TGTGCCAGCCGCCCGACCGGGACAGCTAACTATGGCTACACCTTC. It is translated as CASRPTGTANYGYTF.

This chain joins TRBV29-1 and TRBJ1-1; 7 bases line up with TRBD1. This CDR3 contains 13 residues. Germline CDR1 is SQVTM and CDR2 is ANQGSEA. The trim removed 4 bases at V and 5 bases at J, leaving 7 bases unmatched. The CDR3 spells CSVATGLGTEAFF. The CDR3, as DNA: TGCAGCGTTGCGACAGGGCTGGGAACTGAAGCTTTCTTT.

The J gene is TRBJ2-5, the V gene TRBV11-2; TRBD1 aligns across 9 bases. V dropped 7 bases and J dropped 10; count of bases not matched to a gene: 16. Germline V lookup: CDR1 SGHAT, CDR2 FQNNGV. This CDR3 comprises 15 residues. The DNA of the CDR3 is TGTGCCAGCACCCCGCTGACAGGGGGTCCTGGGGGCCAGTACTTC. Translated: CASTPLTGGPGGQYF.

This chain connects TRBV27 to TRBJ2-3; 9 bases match TRBD1. Losses at the gene ends were 3 bases for V and 3 bases for J; bases not matched to a gene: 10. Germline loops: CDR1 MNHEY, CDR2 SMNVEV (reference sequence). CDR3 length: 17 residues. In nucleotides, the CDR3 is TGTGCCAGCAGTTTCTCTACAGGGGGCGGGTATACAGATACGCAGTATTTT. The encoded protein is CASSFSTGGGYTDTQYF.

The gene calls are TRBV14 and TRBJ2-3; D gene uncertain. The germline gives CDR1 SGHDN, CDR2 FVKESK. The CDR3 loop spans 12 amino acids. V was shortened by 1 base and J by 5 bases, with 4 bases between the two germline ends. DNA of the CDR3: TGTGCCAGCAGCCAAGTTATAGATACGCAGTATTTT. It encodes CASSQVIDTQYF.

The chain joins TRBV30 to TRBJ2-2; a possible D gene is TRBD2 (5 bases). Per germline, CDR1 GTSNPN and CDR2 SVGIG (reference sequence). This CDR3 has 13 amino acids. V was trimmed by 3 bases and J by 6 bases, leaving 11 bases between them. As DNA, the CDR3 is TGTGCCTGGAGGTCTAGCCCTTCCGGGGAGCTGTTTTTT. This sequence encodes CAWRSSPSGELFF.

V is TRBV3-1 (or the pseudogene TRBV3-2) and J is TRBJ1-1; D is unresolved. Germline V gene data show CDR1 as LGHDT and CDR2 as YNNKEL (reference sequence). V was pared by 0 bases and J by 9 bases, with 14 bases between. This CDR3 is 14 amino acids long. The CDR3, as DNA: TGTGCCAGCAGCCAAGATCCTCTTGGCCCCCAAGCTTTCTTT. Translated: CASSQDPLGPQAFF.

The V call is TRBV11-3, the J call TRBJ2-7; D ambiguous. The CDR3 runs to 12 residues. In germline, CDR1 is SGHNT, CDR2 YENEEA. The V and J ends lost 2 bases and 6 bases respectively, with 8 bases between them. CDR3 nucleotide sequence: TGTGCCAGCAGCTTAATAAGCACCGAGCAGTACTTC. Translated, it gives CASSLISTEQYF.

CDR3: CASSLVQGSPVSGNTIYF. The CDR3, as DNA: TGTGCCAGCAGCTTAGTCCAGGGATCTCCGGTCTCTGGAAACACCATATATTTT. The chain recombines TRBV13 with TRBJ1-3; TRBD1 might be the D (5 bases). Trimming took 1 base from V and 0 from J, leaving 16 bases between them. Germline V lookup: CDR1 PRHDT, CDR2 FYEKMQ (reference sequence). This CDR3 region has 18 residues.

V is TRBV6-5 and J is TRBJ1-1; 8 bases are shared with TRBD1. CDR1 and CDR2 (germline): MNHEY, SVGAGI. CDR3 size: 14 residues. With V trimmed by 4 bases and J by 3 bases, 4 bases remained unmatched. The CDR3: CASSFRGPDTEAFF. CDR3 DNA sequence: TGTGCCAGCAGTTTCAGGGGGCCAGACACTGAAGCTTTCTTT.

The chain is built from TRBV7-2 and TRBJ2-1; TRBD1 matches 8 bases. The CDR3 is 15 residues long. From germline, CDR1 is SGHTA and CDR2 FQGNSA. V was pared by 1 base and J by 8 bases, with 7 bases of the junction left unmatched. Here the CDR3 reads CASSLVGNRGDEQFF. CDR3 sequence (DNA): TGTGCCAGCAGCTTAGTAGGGAACAGGGGGGATGAGCAGTTCTTC.

This clone was recorded once. The rearrangement links TRBV5-1 to TRBJ1-3; 8 bases align to TRBD1. V shed 4 bases, J shed 2 bases, and the junction held 8 bases outside the gene matches. The CDR3 is made up of 16 amino acids. Germline V gene data show CDR1 as SGHRS and CDR2 as YFSETQ. The CDR3 loop reads CASSARTGSPGNTIYF. As DNA, the CDR3 is TGCGCCAGCAGCGCCCGGACAGGGAGTCCTGGAAACACCATATATTTT.

The V and J genes are TRBV28 and TRBJ2-5; TRBD2 matches at 8 bases. CDR3 length equals 18 residues. CDR1 MDHEN and CDR2 SYDVKM come from the germline V gene. V was clipped by 5 bases and J by 2 bases; unmatched bases: 16. The CDR3 region is CASSLHLGLGLLQETQYF. In nucleotides, the CDR3 is TGTGCCAGCAGTCTACACTTGGGACTAGGACTATTGCAAGAGACCCAGTACTTC.

The rearrangement links TRBV2 to TRBJ2-2; TRBD1 matches at 8 bases. The length of the CDR3 is 15 residues. The J segment lost 6 bases and the V segment lost 7 bases, leaving 10 bases of the junction unmatched. The germline CDR1 and CDR2 sequences are SNHLY and FYNNEI. In DNA form, the CDR3 reads TGTGCCAGCACAGTGGGGCCAGGGGGCCCCGGGGAGCTGTTTTTT. Protein product: CASTVGPGGPGELFF.

The chain recombines TRBV23-1 with TRBJ1-5; no clear D. TRBV23-1 is filed as an ORF, its function uncertain. The CDR3 has 11 amino acids. V was cut by 8 bases and J by 11 bases, with 13 bases left in between. CDR3 protein: CASFSLSAQHF. CDR3 sequence (DNA): TGCGCCAGCTTCTCTTTATCAGCCCAGCATTTT.

The chain links TRBV18 to TRBJ2-1, with 14 bases that match TRBD2. Trimming took 4 bases from V and 4 from J; bases not matched to a gene: 12. There are 19 residues in the CDR3. Germline CDR1 KGHSH, CDR2 LQKENI. CDR3 sequence reads: CASSLVGTSGSSIYNEQFF. The DNA for the CDR3 is TGTGCCAGCTCACTGGTTGGGACTAGCGGGAGTTCGATTTACAATGAGCAGTTCTTC.